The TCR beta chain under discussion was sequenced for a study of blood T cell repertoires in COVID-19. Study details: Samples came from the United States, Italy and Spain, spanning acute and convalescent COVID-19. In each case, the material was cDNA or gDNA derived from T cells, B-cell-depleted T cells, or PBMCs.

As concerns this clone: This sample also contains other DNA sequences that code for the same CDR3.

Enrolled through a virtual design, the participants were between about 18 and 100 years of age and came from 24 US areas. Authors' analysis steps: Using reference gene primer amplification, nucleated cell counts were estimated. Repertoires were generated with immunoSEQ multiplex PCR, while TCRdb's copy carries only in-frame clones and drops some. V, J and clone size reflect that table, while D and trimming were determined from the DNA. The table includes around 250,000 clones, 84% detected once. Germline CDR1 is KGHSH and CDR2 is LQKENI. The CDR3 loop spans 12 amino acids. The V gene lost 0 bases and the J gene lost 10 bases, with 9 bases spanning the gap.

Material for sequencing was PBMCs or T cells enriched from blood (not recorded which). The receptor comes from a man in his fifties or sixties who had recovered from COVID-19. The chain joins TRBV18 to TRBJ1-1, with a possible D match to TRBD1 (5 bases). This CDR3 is CASSPPAQGAFF. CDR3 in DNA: TGTGCCAGCTCACCACCGGCGCAGGGAGCTTTCTTT.